The 6 T cell receptor beta chains given below trace back to one sample, sequenced in a study of blood T cell repertoires in COVID-19. Assay: immunoSEQ multiplex PCR; the TCRdb copy retains only in-frame clones and omits some. The repertoire holds about 160,000 clones, with about 85% as singletons. The sample consisted of peripheral blood. All receptors come from a man between 40 and 49 years old with acute or convalescent COVID-19.

The rearrangement uses TRBV28 and TRBJ1-2, with TRBD1 identical over 7 bases. Looked up from germline, CDR1 is MDHEN and CDR2 is SYDVKM. Germline trimming cut 6 bases from V and 8 bases from J; bases unmatched to any gene: 9. The CDR3 loop spans 13 amino acids. CDR3 DNA: TGTGCCAGCAGCGTTATGACAGGGAGCGGCTACACCTTC. It codes for CASSVMTGSGYTF.

The rearrangement links TRBV6-2 or TRBV6-3 to TRBJ2-7; 11 nucleotides align to TRBD1. This CDR3 is 14 amino acids long. CDR1 is MNHEY, CDR2 SVGEGT, per germline. Unmatched junction bases numbered 4, after V lost 5 bases and J lost 4 bases. The CDR3, as DNA: TGTGCCAGCAGTCGGACAGGGGGCAGGTACGAGCAGTACTTC. Its protein product is CASSRTGGRYEQYF.

The V call is TRBV6-5, the J call TRBJ2-7; 7 nucleotides align to TRBD1. V dropped 6 bases and J dropped 0; count of bases not matched to a gene: 8. The germline V gene encodes CDR1 MNHEY and CDR2 SVGAGI. The CDR3 spans 15 residues. For the CDR3, the DNA is TGTGCCAGCAGAAACAGGGGATTGAGCTCCTACGAGCAGTACTTC. Translated: CASRNRGLSSYEQYF.

V gene TRBV28 combines with J gene TRBJ1-1; D may be TRBD1 (5 bases). The V end lost 3 bases, the J end lost 1 base, and 9 bases lay between the germline ends. The length of the CDR3 is 14 residues. The germline CDR1 and CDR2 sequences are MDHEN and SYDVKM. The chain's CDR3 is CASSFGGKNTEAFF. In nucleotides, the CDR3 is TGTGCCAGCAGTTTCGGGGGAAAGAACACTGAAGCTTTCTTT. The whole variable domain, filled in from reference TRBV28 and TRBJ1-1, reads DVKVTQSSRYLVKRTGEKVFLECVQDMDHENMFWYRQDPGLGLRLIYFSYDVKMKEKGDIPEGYSVSREKKERFSLILESASTNQTSMYLCASSFGGKNTEAFFGQGTRLTVV.

The V call is TRBV11-2, the J call TRBJ1-5; D is uncertain. The CDR3 is made up of 14 amino acids. V gave up 1 base and J gave up 4 bases, with 8 bases separating them. Germline assignment: CDR1 SGHAT and CDR2 FQNNGV. In nucleotides, the CDR3 is TGTGCCAGCAGCTTAGTTCCTTTGAATCAGCCCCAGCATTTT. This sequence encodes CASSLVPLNQPQHF.

The genes are TRBV28 and TRBJ1-6; D gene ambiguous. The CDR3 totals 12 residues. Trimming cost V 5 bases and J 11 bases, with 10 bases left between them. Germline CDR1 reads MDHEN; CDR2 reads SYDVKM. As DNA, the CDR3 is TGTGCCAGCAGTGCCGGTCTGACACCCCTCCACTTT. It encodes CASSAGLTPLHF.